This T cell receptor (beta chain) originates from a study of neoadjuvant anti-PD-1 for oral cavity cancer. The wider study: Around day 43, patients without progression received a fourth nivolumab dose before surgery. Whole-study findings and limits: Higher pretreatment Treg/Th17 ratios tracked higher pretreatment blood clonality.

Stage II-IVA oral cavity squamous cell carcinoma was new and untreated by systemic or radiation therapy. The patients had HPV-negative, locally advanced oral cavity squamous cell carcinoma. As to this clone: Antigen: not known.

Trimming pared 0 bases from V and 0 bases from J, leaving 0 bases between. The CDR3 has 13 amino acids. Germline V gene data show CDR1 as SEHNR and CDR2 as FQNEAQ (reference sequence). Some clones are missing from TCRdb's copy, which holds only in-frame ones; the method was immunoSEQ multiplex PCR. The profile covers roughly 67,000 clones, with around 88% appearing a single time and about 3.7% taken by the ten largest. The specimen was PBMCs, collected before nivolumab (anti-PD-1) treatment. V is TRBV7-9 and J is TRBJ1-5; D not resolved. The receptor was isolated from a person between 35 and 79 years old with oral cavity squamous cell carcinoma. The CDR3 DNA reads TGTGCCAGCAGCTTAGCTAGCAATCAGCCCCAGCATTTT. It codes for CASSLASNQPQHF.